The 31 T cell receptor beta chains reported below all come from one sample, sequenced in a study of T cells in Graves' hyperthyroidism and ophthalmopathy. Researchers amplified the TCR beta CDR3 regions from RNA transcripts. HTBI primers drove first-round RT-PCR of the TCR CDR3. One entry per CDR3 protein, called by TCRdb with MiXCR from the multiplex PCR reads. The sample contains about 570,000 distinct CDR3 sequences, just over 45% of which appear only once. Sequencing used peripheral blood or thyroid tissue (not recorded which). These receptors were collected from an adult woman with Graves' disease, either hyperthyroidism or ophthalmopathy (not recorded which).

Details on this clonotype: The germline gene is not matched at one end of the junction; a read error may be the cause. This chain joins TRBV4-1 and TRBJ1-2; the match to TRBD1 covers 9 bases. CDR3 length: 14 residues. Germline V gene sequence: CDR1 MGHRA, CDR2 YSYEKL. CDR3: CASSWDRDNYGYTF. CDR3 sequence (DNA): TGTGCCAGCAGCTGGGACAGGGATAACTATGGCTACACCTTC.

This clonotype was seen repeatedly, ten times or more. V is TRBV28 and J is TRBJ2-2, with D tentatively TRBD2 (5 bases). Trimming stripped 11 bases from V and 6 bases from J, with 7 bases between. Per the germline V gene, CDR1 is MDHEN and CDR2 is SYDVKM. There are 10 residues in the CDR3. DNA for the CDR3: TGTGCCGTCGGGGCCGGGGAGCTGTTTTTT. Translated, it gives CAVGAGELFF.

In its sample, this clonotype was seen many times. A read error may explain this, as a much larger clone is one base away. The V gene is TRBV28, the J gene TRBJ1-1; 7 nucleotides align to TRBD1. The CDR3 has 13 residues. Germline values: CDR1 MDHEN, CDR2 SYDVKM. J was trimmed by 1 base and V by 10 bases; bases with no gene match: 6. This CDR3 reads CATTGTANTEAFF. CDR3 in DNA: TGTGCCACCACCGGGACAGCGAACACTGAAGCTTTCTTT.

Many counts were recorded for this clonotype. The chain has TRBV20-1 and TRBJ1-2; 10 nucleotides align to TRBD1. The CDR3 has 15 amino acids. From germline, CDR1 is DFQATT and CDR2 SNEGSKA (reference sequence). CDR3 nucleotides: TGCAGGGAACCGCGACAGGGGGCGCATATCTATGGCTACACCTTC. This sequence encodes CREPRQGAHIYGYTF.

This sequence joins TRBV6-5 and TRBJ2-5; D uncertain. Judging by the DNA end, TRBJ2-1 fits better; the J call may be wrong. The CDR3 is made up of 13 amino acids. Germline V gene lookup returns CDR1 MNHEY and CDR2 SVGAGI. As DNA, the CDR3 is TGTGCCAGCAGTTCCTCGCCGACTGCTGAGCAGTTCTTC. Amino acids: CASSSSPTAEQFF.

This clonotype has a count of ten or more. The gene calls are TRBV5-1 and TRBJ1-2; possible D gene TRBD1, 6 bases. Germline assignment: CDR1 SGHRS and CDR2 YFSETQ. CDR3 length equals 16 residues. V was pared by 5 bases and J by 7 bases, with 24 bases between. CDR3 sequence: CASSPRVAGGTSGYTF. The DNA for the CDR3 is TGCGCCAGCAGTCCCCGCGTAGCGGGGGGCACCTCTGGCTACACCTTC.

Details on this clonotype: A much larger clone lies one base from this, so it may be a read error. This sequence joins TRBV7-2 and TRBJ2-7; maybe TRBD1 (6 bases). CDR3 length equals 14 residues. CDR1 is SGHTA, CDR2 FQGNSA, per germline. V dropped 1 base and J dropped 2 bases, with 9 bases sitting between them. CDR3 loop: CASSLERDTYEQYF. CDR3 DNA sequence: TGTGCCAGCAGCTTAGAACGGGACACCTACGAGCAGTACTTC.

At least ten counts were recorded for this clonotype. This chain links TRBV7-2 with TRBJ2-5; 11 nucleotides align to TRBD1. Germline loops: CDR1 SGHTA, CDR2 FQGNSA. Losses at the gene ends were 2 bases for V and 5 bases for J; bases not matched to a gene: 7. The CDR3 length is 16 residues. The CDR3 reads CASSLNQDRGRETQYF. DNA of the CDR3: TGTGCCAGCAGCTTAAACCAGGACAGGGGGCGGGAGACCCAGTACTTC.

This clonotype showed up many times. The V gene is TRBV5-5, the J gene TRBJ2-3; TRBD1 might be the D (6 bases). Germline CDR1 and CDR2: SGHKS and YYEKEE (reference sequence). V was trimmed by 2 bases and J by 4 bases, leaving 8 bases between them. The CDR3 spans 13 residues. The DNA of the CDR3 is TGTGCCAGCAGCTTTGAGGGGGCAGATACGCAGTATTTT. It yields the protein CASSFEGADTQYF.

This clonotype was seen just once. The V and J genes are TRBV19 and TRBJ1-2; D gene uncertain. The V end lost 6 bases, the J end lost 0 bases, and 8 bases lay between the germline ends. CDR3 length equals 13 residues. Per the germline V gene, CDR1 is LNHDA and CDR2 is SQIVND (reference sequence). Written as DNA, the CDR3 is TGTGCCAGTAGGCGGGAAACTAACTATGGCTACACCTTC. This sequence encodes CASRRETNYGYTF.

This clonotype was seen ten or more times. V gene TRBV7-9 combines with J gene TRBJ2-5, with D uncertain. Per germline, CDR1 SEHNR and CDR2 FQNEAQ (reference sequence). Trimming cost V 2 bases and J 3 bases, with 7 bases left between them. The length of the CDR3 is 13 residues. The CDR3 reads CASSLTQKETQYF. CDR3 DNA: TGTGCCAGCAGCTTAACCCAGAAAGAGACCCAGTACTTC.

The J gene is TRBJ2-6, the V gene TRBV20-1; 10 bases are shared with TRBD2. Per the germline V gene, CDR1 is DFQATT and CDR2 is SNEGSKA (reference sequence). The CDR3 totals 18 residues. V was pared by 6 bases and J by 0 bases, with 11 bases of the junction left unmatched. CDR3 DNA: TGCAGTGCCAGCTCGGGGACTAGCGTCCTCTCTGGGGCCAACGTCCTGACTTTC. The encoded protein is CSASSGTSVLSGANVLTF.

The gene calls are TRBV7-6 and TRBJ2-7, with 9 bases aligning to TRBD1. CDR3 size: 18 residues. Per germline, CDR1 SGHVS and CDR2 FNYEAQ. Losses at the gene ends were 1 base for V and 6 bases for J; bases not matched to a gene: 16. The CDR3 sequence: CASSLVVGATGGISEQYF. CDR3 DNA: TGTGCCAGCAGCTTAGTCGTTGGGGCGACAGGGGGGATCTCCGAGCAGTACTTC.

The V call is TRBV7-3, the J call TRBJ2-1; TRBD2 agrees at 8 bases. The CDR3 has 15 amino acids. Germline assignment: CDR1 SGHTA and CDR2 FQGTGA. Trimming took 5 bases from V and 7 from J; bases not matched to a gene: 10. The CDR3 here is CASSPVSGSRNEQFF. CDR3 nucleotides: TGTGCCAGCAGCCCGGTAAGCGGGAGTCGGAATGAGCAGTTCTTC.

This clonotype was detected once. The chain couples TRBV4-1 to TRBJ2-5, with TRBD2 matching over 8 bases. The junction had 1 base not matched to a gene; V was cut back by 1 base and J by 9 bases. The V gene's germline CDR1 is MGHRA and CDR2 YSYEKL. The CDR3 covers 12 residues. The CDR3, as DNA: TGCGCCAGCAGCCAAGTCGGGAGGGCCCAGTACTTC. It is translated as CASSQVGRAQYF.

The DNA of the CDR3 is TGCAGTGCTATCGTTGCCCAGAACACTGAAGCTTTCTTT. Its translation: CSAIVAQNTEAFF. This sequence joins TRBV20-1 and TRBJ1-1; unclear D gene. Germline CDR1 and CDR2: DFQATT and SNEGSKA (reference sequence). This CDR3 spans 13 amino acids. V lost 4 bases and J lost 1, with 10 bases in between.

This clonotype was seen once. The junction departs from germline at one end; a sequencing error may be responsible. The V and J genes are TRBV7-9 and TRBJ1-5; TRBD1 aligns across 12 bases. The CDR3 is made up of 10 amino acids. Germline V gene data show CDR1 as SEHNR and CDR2 as FQNEAQ (reference sequence). The CDR3 is CASSSGQGAF. The CDR3 nucleotides are TGTGCCAGCAGCTCGGGACAGGGGGCTTTT.

This clonotype has at least ten counts. The chain has TRBV9 and TRBJ2-7; 8 bases are shared with TRBD2. The CDR3 consists of 15 residues. V lost 3 bases, J lost 2 bases, and 7 bases stayed unmatched. The V gene's germline CDR1 is SGDLS and CDR2 YYNGEE. The chain's CDR3 is CASSETSGMTYEQYF. In nucleotides, the CDR3 is TGTGCCAGCAGCGAAACTAGCGGAATGACCTACGAGCAGTACTTC. The full variable domain, its missing parts supplied by reference TRBV9 and TRBJ2-7, is DSGVTQTPKHLITATGQRVTLRCSPRSGDLSVYWYQQSLDQGLQFLIQYYNGEERAKGNILERFSAQQFPDLHSELNLSSLELGDSALYFCASSETSGMTYEQYFGPGTRLTVT.

A single count supports this clonotype. This chain joins TRBV12-3 or TRBV12-4 and TRBJ1-1; no definite D call. The CDR3 contains 14 residues. Trimming left V 9 bases short and J 2 bases short, with 16 bases between. In DNA form, the CDR3 reads TGTGCCAGTCAACGGGCTTCTGGAAACACTGAAGCTTTCTTT. Translating gives CASQRASGNTEAFF.

This chain joins TRBV21-1 and TRBJ2-5; the D call of TRBD2 is as the table states it, not checked on the DNA. TRBV21-1 is classified as a pseudogene. This CDR3 is built from 14 residues. CDR3 sequence: CASSSQAGEATQYF. CDR3 bases: TGTGCCAGCAGCAGCCAAGCGGGAGAGGCTACCCAGTACTTC.

In this sample, this clonotype turned up many times. The chain joins TRBV9 to TRBJ2-7; 10 bases line up with TRBD2. Germline CDR1 reads SGDLS; CDR2 reads YYNGEE. The CDR3 runs to 15 residues. With 1 base clipped from V and 7 bases from J, the junction kept 8 bases outside the gene matches. The CDR3 sequence: CASSVSSGRVGEQYF. DNA of the CDR3: TGTGCCAGCAGCGTATCTAGCGGGAGAGTAGGGGAGCAGTACTTC. The full variable domain, its missing parts supplied by reference TRBV9 and TRBJ2-7, is DSGVTQTPKHLITATGQRVTLRCSPRSGDLSVYWYQQSLDQGLQFLIQYYNGEERAKGNILERFSAQQFPDLHSELNLSSLELGDSALYFCASSVSSGRVGEQYFGPGTRLTVT.

This clonotype was recorded at least ten times. As DNA, the CDR3 is TGTGCCAGCAGTGGGCGGGAGCGGACCGGGGAGCTGTTTTTT. Translation: CASSGRERTGELFF. V usage is TRBV2 and J usage is TRBJ2-2, with 7 bases aligning to TRBD2. Per the germline V gene, CDR1 is SNHLY and CDR2 is FYNNEI. The CDR3 is made up of 14 amino acids. The trim removed 4 bases at V and 5 bases at J, leaving 4 bases unmatched. The entire variable domain, with the rest obtained from reference TRBV2 and TRBJ2-2, is as follows: EPEVTQTPSHQVTQMGQEVILRCVPISNHLYFYWYRQILGQKVEFLVSFYNNEISEKSEIFDDQFSVERPDGSNFTLKIRSTKLEDSAMYFCASSGRERTGELFFGEGSRLTVL.

This sequence joins TRBV9 and TRBJ1-5; D might be TRBD1 (6 bases). V was trimmed by 0 bases and J by 4 bases, leaving 11 bases between them. Germline V gives CDR1 SGDLS, CDR2 YYNGEE. This CDR3 is built from 15 residues. CDR3 coding DNA: TGTGCCAGCAGCGTAGAGCAGGGGAGGAATCAGCCCCAGCATTTT. It translates to CASSVEQGRNQPQHF.

This chain connects TRBV28 to TRBJ1-1, with 7 nucleotides matching TRBD1. V shed 3 bases, J shed 1 base, and the junction held 5 bases outside the gene matches. Germline CDR1 and CDR2: MDHEN and SYDVKM. CDR3 length: 15 amino acids. CDR3 in amino acids: CASSLPRGGNTEAFF. The CDR3 nucleotides read TGTGCCAGCAGTTTGCCCAGGGGGGGGAACACTGAAGCTTTCTTT. The full variable domain, rest sourced from reference TRBV28 and TRBJ1-1, is DVKVTQSSRYLVKRTGEKVFLECVQDMDHENMFWYRQDPGLGLRLIYFSYDVKMKEKGDIPEGYSVSREKKERFSLILESASTNQTSMYLCASSLPRGGNTEAFFGQGTRLTVV.

This clonotype was counted a single time. The germline gene is not matched at one end of the junction; a read error may be the cause. The chain joins TRBV7-8 to TRBJ1-6; possibly TRBD1 for D (5 bases). Germline V lookup: CDR1 SGHVS, CDR2 FQNEAQ. CDR3 length equals 12 residues. CDR3 sequence (DNA): TGTGCCAGCAGCTGCGACAGTTCACCCCCCCACTTT. Encoded protein: CASSCDSSPPHF.

At least ten counts were recorded for this clonotype. The J gene is TRBJ2-5, the V gene TRBV5-1; 10 bases map to TRBD2. Germline V gives CDR1 SGHRS, CDR2 YFSETQ. This CDR3 has 15 residues. V was clipped by 0 bases and J by 4 bases; unmatched bases: 3. The CDR3, as DNA: TGCGCCAGCAGCTTGGAACTAGCGGGATTAGAGACCCAGTACTTC. It specifies CASSLELAGLETQYF.

This clonotype was recorded many times. The V call is TRBV2, the J call TRBJ2-7; TRBD1 matches 9 bases. Germline assignment: CDR1 SNHLY and CDR2 FYNNEI. The junction had 9 bases not matched to a gene; V was cut back by 6 bases and J by 6 bases. CDR3 length equals 14 residues. In DNA, the CDR3 is TGTGCCAGCAGAAAGGGACAGGGCGGGGTCGAGCAGTACTTC. This codes for CASRKGQGGVEQYF.

The chain combines TRBV24-1 with TRBJ1-5, with D possibly matching TRBD1 (5 bases). V lost 5 bases and J lost 11, with 18 bases in between. CDR1 is KGHDR, CDR2 SFDVKD, per germline. This CDR3 has 14 residues. The CDR3 DNA reads as TGTGCCACCAGTGCAGGGAATGACCAAGAGACCCAGCATTTT. It is translated as CATSAGNDQETQHF.

This clonotype has at least ten counts. The chain links TRBV5-1 to TRBJ1-2, with D possibly being TRBD1 (5 bases). In germline, CDR1 is SGHRS, CDR2 YFSETQ. V was clipped by 3 bases and J by 1 base, with 10 bases between them. This CDR3 has 14 amino acids. The CDR3 here is CASSWGGNNYGYTF. As DNA, the CDR3 is TGCGCCAGCAGCTGGGGGGGTAATAACTATGGCTACACCTTC.

This clonotype was observed a single time. The V and J genes are TRBV7-9 and TRBJ2-7, with D perhaps TRBD2 (6 bases). Germline V gene lookup returns CDR1 SEHNR and CDR2 FQNEAQ (reference sequence). This CDR3 comprises 11 residues. V lost 5 bases and J 9 bases, leaving 11 bases between the germline ends. The DNA for the CDR3 is TGTGCCAGCAGCCCGCGGGGTGGGCAGTACTTC. Its protein product is CASSPRGGQYF.

This clonotype was found many times. The chain uses TRBV3-1 and TRBJ2-7; TRBD1 aligns across 7 bases. This CDR3 is built from 14 residues. Germline loops: CDR1 LGHDT, CDR2 YNNKEL (reference sequence). With V trimmed by 5 bases and J by 3 bases, 7 bases remained unmatched. The CDR3 DNA reads as TGTGCCAGCAGCAATCGACAGGGAAACTACGAGCAGTACTTC. Its protein product is CASSNRQGNYEQYF.